These T cell receptor beta chains were read from a single sample in a study of cytotoxic CD8 clonotypes in ibrutinib-treated CLL. TCRdb's table, derived via immunoSEQ multiplex PCR, lists solely in-frame clones and lacks some. The sample records a few hundred thousand clones, approximately 67% being singletons. The sequencing here drew on PBMCs, taken after 36 months of ibrutinib treatment. The receptors were sampled from a human donor with chronic lymphocytic leukemia. The CDR3 runs from the conserved cysteine through the conserved F or W. The D gene is left open where the match is weak. For some rows the clone size is stated as once, few or many, or as a class when expanded; others skip it.

abundance: -; j_gene: TRBJ2-1; v_gene: TRBV9; d_gene: -; CDR3aa: CASSVFDTRASSSYNEQFF; CDR3nt: TGTGCCAGCAGCGTCTTTGACACTCGGGCCTCAAGCTCCTACAATGAGCAGTTCTTC
abundance: -; j_gene: TRBJ1-1; v_gene: TRBV7-9; d_gene: -; CDR3aa: CASSSPGIDGTEAFF; CDR3nt: TGTGCCAGCAGCTCTCCGGGAATCGACGGCACTGAAGCTTTCTTT
abundance: -; j_gene: TRBJ1-2; v_gene: TRBV5-1; d_gene: -; CDR3aa: CASSLDSLNYGYTF; CDR3nt: TGCGCCAGCAGCTTGGACAGCCTTAACTATGGCTACACCTTC
abundance: few; j_gene: TRBJ2-3; v_gene: TRBV5-1; d_gene: -; CDR3aa: CATTDSLDTQYF; CDR3nt: TGCGCCACCACGGACTCCCTGGATACGCAGTATTTT
abundance: few; j_gene: TRBJ1-3; v_gene: TRBV19; d_gene: -; CDR3aa: CASSHRIQTGNTIYF; CDR3nt: TGTGCCAGTAGCCACAGGATCCAAACTGGAAACACCATATATTTT
abundance: few; j_gene: TRBJ1-2; v_gene: TRBV15; d_gene: -; CDR3aa: CATSRDTGANYGYTF; CDR3nt: TGTGCCACCAGCAGAGATACGGGGGCGAACTATGGCTACACCTTC
abundance: -; j_gene: TRBJ2-7; v_gene: TRBV27; d_gene: TRBD2; CDR3aa: CASSSRTGTSGDREQYF; CDR3nt: TGTGCCAGCAGTTCAAGAACTGGGACTAGCGGGGATCGTGAGCAGTACTTC
abundance: few; j_gene: TRBJ2-7; v_gene: TRBV6-6; d_gene: TRBD2; CDR3aa: CASSYSTSGVYEQYF; CDR3nt: TGTGCCAGCAGTTATAGTACTAGCGGGGTTTACGAGCAGTACTTC
abundance: -; j_gene: TRBJ2-2; v_gene: TRBV6-5; d_gene: -; CDR3aa: CASSLGAWTGELFF; CDR3nt: TGTGCCAGCAGCTTGGGGGCTTGGACCGGGGAGCTGTTTTTT
abundance: -; j_gene: TRBJ2-5; v_gene: TRBV5-1; d_gene: TRBD2; CDR3aa: CASSRTSLETQYF; CDR3nt: TGCGCCAGCAGCCGGACTAGCTTGGAGACCCAGTACTTC
abundance: few; j_gene: TRBJ1-5; v_gene: TRBV7-8; d_gene: -; CDR3aa: CASSLNHREPQHF; CDR3nt: TGTGCCAGCAGCCTCAACCATAGGGAGCCCCAGCATTTT
abundance: once; j_gene: TRBJ2-1; v_gene: TRBV4-1; d_gene: -; CDR3aa: CASSQPGLRFNEQFF; CDR3nt: TGCGCCAGCAGCCAGCCGGGCCTTAGGTTCAATGAGCAGTTCTTC